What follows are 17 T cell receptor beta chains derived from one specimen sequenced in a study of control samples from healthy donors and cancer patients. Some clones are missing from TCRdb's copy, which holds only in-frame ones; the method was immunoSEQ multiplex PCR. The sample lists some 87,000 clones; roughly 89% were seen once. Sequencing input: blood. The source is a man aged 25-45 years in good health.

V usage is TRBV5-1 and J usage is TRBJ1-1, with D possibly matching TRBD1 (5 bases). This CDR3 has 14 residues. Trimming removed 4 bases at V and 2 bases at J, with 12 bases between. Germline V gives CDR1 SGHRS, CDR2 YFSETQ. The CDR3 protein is CASSLRQGNTEAFF. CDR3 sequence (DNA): TGCGCCAGCAGCCTCCGGCAGGGTAACACTGAAGCTTTCTTT.

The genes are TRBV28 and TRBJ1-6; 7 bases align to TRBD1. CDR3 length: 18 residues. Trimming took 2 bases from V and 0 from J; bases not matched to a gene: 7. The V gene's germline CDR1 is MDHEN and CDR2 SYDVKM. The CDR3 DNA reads TGTGCCAGCAGTTTAAGTAGGGGGCTCGGCTCCTATAATTCACCCCTCCACTTT. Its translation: CASSLSRGLGSYNSPLHF.

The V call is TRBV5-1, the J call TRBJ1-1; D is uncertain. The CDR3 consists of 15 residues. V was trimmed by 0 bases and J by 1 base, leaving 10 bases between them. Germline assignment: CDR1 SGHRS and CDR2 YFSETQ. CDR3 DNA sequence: TGCGCCAGCAGCTTGGACCCTTCAAAGAACACTGAAGCTTTCTTT. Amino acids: CASSLDPSKNTEAFF.

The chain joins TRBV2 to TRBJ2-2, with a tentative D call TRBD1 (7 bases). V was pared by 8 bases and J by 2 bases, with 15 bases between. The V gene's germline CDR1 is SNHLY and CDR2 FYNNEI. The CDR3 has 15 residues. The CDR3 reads CASRRGTVNTGELFF. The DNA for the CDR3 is TGTGCCAGCCGGAGGGGGACAGTTAACACCGGGGAGCTGTTTTTT.

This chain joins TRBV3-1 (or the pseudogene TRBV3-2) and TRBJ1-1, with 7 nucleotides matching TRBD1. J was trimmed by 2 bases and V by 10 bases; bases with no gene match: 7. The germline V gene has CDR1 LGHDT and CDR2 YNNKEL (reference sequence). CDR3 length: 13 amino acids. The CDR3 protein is CATQGQLNTEAFF. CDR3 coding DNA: TGTGCCACCCAGGGACAGCTCAACACTGAAGCTTTCTTT.

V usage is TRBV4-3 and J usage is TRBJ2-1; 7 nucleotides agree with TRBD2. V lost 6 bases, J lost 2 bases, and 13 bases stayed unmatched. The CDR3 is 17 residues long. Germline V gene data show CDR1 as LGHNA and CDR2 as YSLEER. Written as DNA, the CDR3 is TGCGCCAGCAGTCAACGGTCGAGCGGGGAGCCCTACAATGAGCAGTTCTTC. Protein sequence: CASSQRSSGEPYNEQFF.

As DNA, the CDR3 is TGTGCCAGCAGCCCGTTAGGTACCGGGGAGCTGTTTTTT. Translated, it gives CASSPLGTGELFF. The gene calls are TRBV7-9 and TRBJ2-2; no definite D call. The CDR3 has 13 residues. Germline lookup yields CDR1 SEHNR and CDR2 FQNEAQ (reference sequence). The ends were cut back, 5 bases at V and 5 bases at J, with 9 bases in the middle.

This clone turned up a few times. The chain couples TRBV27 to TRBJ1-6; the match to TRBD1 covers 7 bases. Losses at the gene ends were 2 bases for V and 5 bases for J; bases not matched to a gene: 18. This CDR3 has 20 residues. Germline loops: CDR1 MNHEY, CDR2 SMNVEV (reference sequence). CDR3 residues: CASSLKPSPPSRGNNSPLHF. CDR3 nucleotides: TGTGCCAGCAGTTTAAAGCCCAGCCCCCCCTCCAGGGGGAATAATTCACCCCTCCACTTT.

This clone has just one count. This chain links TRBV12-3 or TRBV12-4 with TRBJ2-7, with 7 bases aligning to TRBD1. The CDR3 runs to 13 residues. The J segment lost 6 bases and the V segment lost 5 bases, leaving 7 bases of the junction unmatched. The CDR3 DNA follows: TGTGCCAGCAGTATGACAGGGATAGGCGAGCAGTACTTC. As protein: CASSMTGIGEQYF.

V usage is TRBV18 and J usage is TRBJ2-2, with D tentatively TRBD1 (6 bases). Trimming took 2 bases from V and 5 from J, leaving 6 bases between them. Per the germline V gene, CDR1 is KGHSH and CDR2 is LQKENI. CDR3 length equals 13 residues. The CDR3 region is CASSPGQTGELFF. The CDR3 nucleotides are TGTGCCAGCTCACCAGGACAGACCGGGGAGCTGTTTTTT.

As DNA, the CDR3 is TGTGCCAGCAGCACTGGGACAGGCAACTATGGCTACACCTTC. Its protein product is CASSTGTGNYGYTF. The chain joins TRBV21-1 to TRBJ1-2; the listed D gene, TRBD1, was not tested against the DNA. TRBV21-1 is tagged as a pseudogene. The CDR3 loop spans 14 amino acids.

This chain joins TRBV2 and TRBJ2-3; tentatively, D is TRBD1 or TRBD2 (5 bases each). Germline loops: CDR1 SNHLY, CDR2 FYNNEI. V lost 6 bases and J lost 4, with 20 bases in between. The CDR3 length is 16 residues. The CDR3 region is CASSPRGTYKADTQYF. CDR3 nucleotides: TGTGCCAGCAGCCCTCGAGGGACCTACAAGGCAGATACGCAGTATTTT.

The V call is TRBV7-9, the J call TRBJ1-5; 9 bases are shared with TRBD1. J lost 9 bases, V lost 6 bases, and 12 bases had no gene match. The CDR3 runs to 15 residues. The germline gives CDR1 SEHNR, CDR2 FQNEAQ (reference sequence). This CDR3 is CASSPPGQGQGPQHF. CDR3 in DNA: TGTGCCAGCAGTCCACCGGGACAGGGCCAGGGGCCCCAGCATTTT.

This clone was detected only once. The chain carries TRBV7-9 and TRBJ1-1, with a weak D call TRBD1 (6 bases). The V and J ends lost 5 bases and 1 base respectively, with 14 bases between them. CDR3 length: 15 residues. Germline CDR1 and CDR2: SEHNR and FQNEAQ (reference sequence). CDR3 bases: TGTGCCAGCAGCCGGCCGGGACAAGAGAACACTGAAGCTTTCTTT. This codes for CASSRPGQENTEAFF. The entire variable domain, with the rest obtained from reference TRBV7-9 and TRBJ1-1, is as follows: DTGVSQNPRHKITKRGQNVTFRCDPISEHNRLYWYRQTLGQGPEFLTYFQNEAQLEKSRLLSDRFSAERPKGSFSTLEIQRTEQGDSAMYLCASSRPGQENTEAFFGQGTRLTVV.

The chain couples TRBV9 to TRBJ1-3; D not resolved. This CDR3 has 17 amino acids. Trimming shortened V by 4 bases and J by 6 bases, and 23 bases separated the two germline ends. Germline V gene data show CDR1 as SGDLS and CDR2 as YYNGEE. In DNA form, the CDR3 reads TGTGCCAGCAGCCGCGCGCCGTACAGCGAAACTGCAAACACCATATATTTT. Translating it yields CASSRAPYSETANTIYF.

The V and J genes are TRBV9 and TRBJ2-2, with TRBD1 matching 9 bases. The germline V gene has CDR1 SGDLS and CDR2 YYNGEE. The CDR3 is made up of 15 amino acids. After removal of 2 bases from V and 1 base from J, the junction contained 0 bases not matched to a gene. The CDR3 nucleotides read TGTGCCAGCAGCGTGGACAGGGGGAACACCGGGGAGCTGTTTTTT. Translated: CASSVDRGNTGELFF. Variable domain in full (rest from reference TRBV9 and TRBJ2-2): DSGVTQTPKHLITATGQRVTLRCSPRSGDLSVYWYQQSLDQGLQFLIQYYNGEERAKGNILERFSAQQFPDLHSELNLSSLELGDSALYFCASSVDRGNTGELFFGEGSRLTVL.

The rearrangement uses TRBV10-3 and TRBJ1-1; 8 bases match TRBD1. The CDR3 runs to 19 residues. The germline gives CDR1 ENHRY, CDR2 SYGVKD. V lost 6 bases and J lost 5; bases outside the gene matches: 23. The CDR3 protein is CAISSSHISIRTGRTEAFF. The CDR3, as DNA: TGTGCCATCAGCAGCAGCCACATCTCGATAAGGACAGGGCGGACTGAAGCTTTCTTT.